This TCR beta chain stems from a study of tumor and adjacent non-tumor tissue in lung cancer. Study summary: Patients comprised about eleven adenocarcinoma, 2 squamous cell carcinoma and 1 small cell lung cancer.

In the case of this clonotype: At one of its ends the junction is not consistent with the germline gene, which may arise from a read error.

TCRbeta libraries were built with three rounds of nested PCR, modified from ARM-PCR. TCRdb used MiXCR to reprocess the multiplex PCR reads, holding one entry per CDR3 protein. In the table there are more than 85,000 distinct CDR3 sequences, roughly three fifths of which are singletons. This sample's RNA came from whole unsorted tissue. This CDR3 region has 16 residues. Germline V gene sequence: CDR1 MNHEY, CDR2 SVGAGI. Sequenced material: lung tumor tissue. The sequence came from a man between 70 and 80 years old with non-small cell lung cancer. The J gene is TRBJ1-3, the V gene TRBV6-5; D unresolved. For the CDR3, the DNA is TGTGCCAGCACTTACTCTTGCCCGAGCTCTAGAAACACCATATATTTT. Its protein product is CASTYSCPSSRNTIYF.